This T cell receptor beta chain derives from a study of T cell repertoires in cytomegalovirus infection. For the study at large: Indications came from public TCR beta signatures; they pointed to CMV infection and to a matching HLA type.

One entry per CDR3 protein results from TCRdb running MiXCR on the reads. The data show around 900,000 distinct CDR3 sequences, with under 40% seen just once and 13% held by the top ten. This clonotype was found many times. Its matching antigen is unknown. Study outcomes and limitations: Individuals carrying CMV plus the relevant HLA were identified by cumulative frequency of public TCR beta families. Ex vivo, HLA-C-restricted CMV-specific TCR beta clonotypes prevailed over the rest of the response.

The sequence came from a human donor in good health (CMV status not recorded). Some clones in this sample may be carry-over from other donors' samples. This material consisted of cultured CD8+ T cells from PBMCs, taken from culture after CMV antigen stimulation.

This CDR3 is CASSYSGLAGANTGELFF. The CDR3 nucleotides are TGTGCCAGCAGTTACTCGGGACTAGCGGGGGCGAACACCGGGGAGCTGTTTTTT. The V gene is TRBV6-5, the J gene TRBJ2-2, with 14 positions matching TRBD2. The V and J ends lost 0 bases and 0 bases, in that order; junction bases with no gene match: 0. CDR1 is MNHEY and CDR2 is SVGAGI in the germline V gene. CDR3 length: 18 amino acids.